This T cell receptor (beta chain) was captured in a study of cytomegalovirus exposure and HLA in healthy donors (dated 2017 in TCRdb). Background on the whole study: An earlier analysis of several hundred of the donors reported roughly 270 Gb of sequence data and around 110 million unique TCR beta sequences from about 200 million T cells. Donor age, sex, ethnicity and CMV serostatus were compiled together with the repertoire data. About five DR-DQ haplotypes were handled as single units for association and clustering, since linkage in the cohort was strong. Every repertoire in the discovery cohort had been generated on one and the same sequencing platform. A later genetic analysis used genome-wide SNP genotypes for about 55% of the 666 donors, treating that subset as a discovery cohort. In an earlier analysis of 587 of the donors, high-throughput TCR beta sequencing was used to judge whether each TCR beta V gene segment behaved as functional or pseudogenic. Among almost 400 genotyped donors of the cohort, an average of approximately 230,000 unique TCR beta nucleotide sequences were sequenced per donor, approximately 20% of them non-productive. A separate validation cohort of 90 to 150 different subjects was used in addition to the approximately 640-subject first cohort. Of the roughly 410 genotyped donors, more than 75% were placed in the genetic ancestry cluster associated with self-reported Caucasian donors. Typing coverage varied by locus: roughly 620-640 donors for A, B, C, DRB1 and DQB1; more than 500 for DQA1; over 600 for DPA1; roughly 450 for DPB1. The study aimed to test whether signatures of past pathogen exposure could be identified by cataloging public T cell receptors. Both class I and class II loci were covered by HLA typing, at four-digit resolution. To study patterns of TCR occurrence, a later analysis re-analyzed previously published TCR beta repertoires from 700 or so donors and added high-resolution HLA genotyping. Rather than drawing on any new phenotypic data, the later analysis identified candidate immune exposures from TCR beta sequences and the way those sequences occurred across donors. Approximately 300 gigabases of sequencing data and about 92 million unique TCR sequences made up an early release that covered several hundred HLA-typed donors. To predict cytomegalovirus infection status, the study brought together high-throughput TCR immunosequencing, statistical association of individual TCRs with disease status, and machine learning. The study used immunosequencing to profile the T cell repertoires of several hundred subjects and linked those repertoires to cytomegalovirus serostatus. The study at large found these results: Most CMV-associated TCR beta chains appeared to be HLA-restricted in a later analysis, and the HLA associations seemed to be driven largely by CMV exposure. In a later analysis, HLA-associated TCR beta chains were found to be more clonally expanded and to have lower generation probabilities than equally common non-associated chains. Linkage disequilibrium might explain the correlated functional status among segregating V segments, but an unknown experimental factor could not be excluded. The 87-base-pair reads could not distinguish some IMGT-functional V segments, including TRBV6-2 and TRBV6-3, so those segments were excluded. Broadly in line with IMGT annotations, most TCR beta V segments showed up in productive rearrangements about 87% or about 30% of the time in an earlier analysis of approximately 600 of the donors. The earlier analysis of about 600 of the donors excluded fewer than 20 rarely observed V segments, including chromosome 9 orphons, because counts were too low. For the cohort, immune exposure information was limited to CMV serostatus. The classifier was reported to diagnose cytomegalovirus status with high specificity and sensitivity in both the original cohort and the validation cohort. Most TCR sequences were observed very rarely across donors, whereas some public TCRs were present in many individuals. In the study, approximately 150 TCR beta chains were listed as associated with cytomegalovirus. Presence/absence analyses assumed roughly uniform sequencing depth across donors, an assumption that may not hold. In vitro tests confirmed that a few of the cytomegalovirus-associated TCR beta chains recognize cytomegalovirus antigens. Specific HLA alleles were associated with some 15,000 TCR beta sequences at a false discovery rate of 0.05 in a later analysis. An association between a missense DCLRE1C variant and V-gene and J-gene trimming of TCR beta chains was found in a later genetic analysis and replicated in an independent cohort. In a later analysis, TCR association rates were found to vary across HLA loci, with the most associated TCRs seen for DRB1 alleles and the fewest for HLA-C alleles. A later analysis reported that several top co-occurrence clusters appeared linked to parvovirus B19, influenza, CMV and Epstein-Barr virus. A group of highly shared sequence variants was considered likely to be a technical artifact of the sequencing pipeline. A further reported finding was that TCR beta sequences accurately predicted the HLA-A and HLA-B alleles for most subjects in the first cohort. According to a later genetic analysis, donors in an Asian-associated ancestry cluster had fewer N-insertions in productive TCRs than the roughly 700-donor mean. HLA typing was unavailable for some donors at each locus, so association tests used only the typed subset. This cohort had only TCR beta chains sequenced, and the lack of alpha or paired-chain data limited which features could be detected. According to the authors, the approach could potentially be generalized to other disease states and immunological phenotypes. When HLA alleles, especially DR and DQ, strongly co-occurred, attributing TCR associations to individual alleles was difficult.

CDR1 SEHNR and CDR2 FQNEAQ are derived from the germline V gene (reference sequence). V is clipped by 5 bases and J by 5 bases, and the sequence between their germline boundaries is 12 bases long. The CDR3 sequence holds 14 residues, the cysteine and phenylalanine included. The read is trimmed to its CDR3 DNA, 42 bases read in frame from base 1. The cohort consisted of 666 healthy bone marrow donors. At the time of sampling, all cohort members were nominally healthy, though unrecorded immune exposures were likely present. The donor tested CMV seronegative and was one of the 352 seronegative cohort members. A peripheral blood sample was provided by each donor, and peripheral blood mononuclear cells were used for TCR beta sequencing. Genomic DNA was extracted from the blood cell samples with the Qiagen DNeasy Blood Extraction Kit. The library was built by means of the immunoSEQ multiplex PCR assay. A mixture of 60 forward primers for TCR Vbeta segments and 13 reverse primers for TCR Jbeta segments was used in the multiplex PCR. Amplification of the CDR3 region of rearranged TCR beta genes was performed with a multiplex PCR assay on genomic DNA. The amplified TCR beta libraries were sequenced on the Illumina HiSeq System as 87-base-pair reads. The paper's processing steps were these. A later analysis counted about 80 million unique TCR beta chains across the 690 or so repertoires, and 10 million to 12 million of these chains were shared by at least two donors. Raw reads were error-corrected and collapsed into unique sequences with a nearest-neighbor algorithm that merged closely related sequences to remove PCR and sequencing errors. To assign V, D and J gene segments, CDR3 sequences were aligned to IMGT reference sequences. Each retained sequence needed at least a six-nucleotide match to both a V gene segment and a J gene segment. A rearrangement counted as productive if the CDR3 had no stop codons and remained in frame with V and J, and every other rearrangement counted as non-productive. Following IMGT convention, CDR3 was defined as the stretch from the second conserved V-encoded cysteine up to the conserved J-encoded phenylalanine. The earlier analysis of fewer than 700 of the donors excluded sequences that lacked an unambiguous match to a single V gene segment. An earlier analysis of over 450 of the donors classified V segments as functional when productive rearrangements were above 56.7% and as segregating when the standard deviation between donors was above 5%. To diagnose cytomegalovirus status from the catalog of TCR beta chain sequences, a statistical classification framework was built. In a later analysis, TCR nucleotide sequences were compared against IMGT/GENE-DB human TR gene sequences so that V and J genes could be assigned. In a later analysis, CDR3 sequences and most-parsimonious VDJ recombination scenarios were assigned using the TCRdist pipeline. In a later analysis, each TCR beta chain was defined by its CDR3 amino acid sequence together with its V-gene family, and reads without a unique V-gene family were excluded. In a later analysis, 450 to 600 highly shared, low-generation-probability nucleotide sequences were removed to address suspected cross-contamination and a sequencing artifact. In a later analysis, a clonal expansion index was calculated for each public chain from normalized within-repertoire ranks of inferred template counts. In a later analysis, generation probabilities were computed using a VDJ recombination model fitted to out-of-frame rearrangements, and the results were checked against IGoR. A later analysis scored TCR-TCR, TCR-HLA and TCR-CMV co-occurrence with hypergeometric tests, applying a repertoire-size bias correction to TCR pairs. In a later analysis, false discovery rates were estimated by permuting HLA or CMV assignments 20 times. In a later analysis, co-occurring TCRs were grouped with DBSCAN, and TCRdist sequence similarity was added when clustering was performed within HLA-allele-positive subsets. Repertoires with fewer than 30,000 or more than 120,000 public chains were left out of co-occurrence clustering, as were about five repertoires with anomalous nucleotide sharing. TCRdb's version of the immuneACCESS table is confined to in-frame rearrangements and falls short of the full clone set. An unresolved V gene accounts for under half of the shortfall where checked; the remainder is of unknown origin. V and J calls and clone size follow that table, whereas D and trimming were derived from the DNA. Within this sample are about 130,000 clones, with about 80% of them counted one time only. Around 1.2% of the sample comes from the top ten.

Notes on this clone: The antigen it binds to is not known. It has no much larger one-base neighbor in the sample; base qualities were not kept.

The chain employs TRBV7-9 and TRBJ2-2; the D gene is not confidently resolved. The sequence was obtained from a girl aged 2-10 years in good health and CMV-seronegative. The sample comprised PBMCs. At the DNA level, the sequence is TGTGCCAGCAGCCCACGAGCGACGACCGGGGAGCTGTTTTTT. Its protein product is CASSPRATTGELFF.